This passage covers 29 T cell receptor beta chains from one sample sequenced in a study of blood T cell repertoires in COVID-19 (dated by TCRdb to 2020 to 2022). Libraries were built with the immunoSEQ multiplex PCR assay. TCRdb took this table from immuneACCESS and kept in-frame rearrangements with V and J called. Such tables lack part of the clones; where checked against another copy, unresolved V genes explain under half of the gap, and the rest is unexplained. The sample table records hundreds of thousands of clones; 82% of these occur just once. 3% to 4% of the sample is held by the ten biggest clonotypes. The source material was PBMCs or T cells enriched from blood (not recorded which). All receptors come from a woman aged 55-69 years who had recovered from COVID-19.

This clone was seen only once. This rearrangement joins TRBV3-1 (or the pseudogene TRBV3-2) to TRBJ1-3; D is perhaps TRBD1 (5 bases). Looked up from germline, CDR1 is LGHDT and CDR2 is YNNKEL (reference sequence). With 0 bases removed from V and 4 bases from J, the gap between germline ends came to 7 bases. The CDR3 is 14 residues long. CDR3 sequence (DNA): TGTGCCAGCAGCCAAGAGACAGCAGGAAACACCATATATTTT. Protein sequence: CASSQETAGNTIYF.

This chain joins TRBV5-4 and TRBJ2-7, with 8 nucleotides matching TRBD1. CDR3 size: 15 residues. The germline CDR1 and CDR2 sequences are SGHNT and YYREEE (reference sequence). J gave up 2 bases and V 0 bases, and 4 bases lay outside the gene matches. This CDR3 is CASSLAHRGAYEQYF. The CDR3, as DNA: TGTGCCAGCAGCTTGGCCCACAGGGGGGCCTACGAGCAGTACTTC.

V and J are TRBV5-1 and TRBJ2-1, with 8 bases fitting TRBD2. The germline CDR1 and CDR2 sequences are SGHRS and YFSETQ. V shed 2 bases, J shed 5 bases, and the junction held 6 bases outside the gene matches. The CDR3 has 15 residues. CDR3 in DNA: TGCGCCAGCAGCTTAGCCGGGACTAGTGACAATGAGCAGTTCTTC. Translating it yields CASSLAGTSDNEQFF.

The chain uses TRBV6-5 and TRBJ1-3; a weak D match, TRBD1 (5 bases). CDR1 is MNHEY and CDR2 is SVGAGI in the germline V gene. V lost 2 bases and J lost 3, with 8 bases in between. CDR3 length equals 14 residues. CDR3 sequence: CASSYGQIGNTIYF. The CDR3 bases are TGTGCCAGCAGTTACGGACAAATTGGAAACACCATATATTTT.

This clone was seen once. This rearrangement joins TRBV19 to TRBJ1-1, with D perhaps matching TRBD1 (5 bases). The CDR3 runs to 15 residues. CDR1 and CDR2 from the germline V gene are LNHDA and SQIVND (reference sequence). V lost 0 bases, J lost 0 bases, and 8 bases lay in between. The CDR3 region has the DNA TGTGCCAGTAGTATAGAAGGGGTAATGAACACTGAAGCTTTCTTT. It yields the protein CASSIEGVMNTEAFF. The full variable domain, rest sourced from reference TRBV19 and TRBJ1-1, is DGGITQSPKYLFRKEGQNVTLSCEQNLNHDAMYWYRQDPGQGLRLIYYSQIVNDFQKGDIAEGYSVSREKKESFPLTVTSAQKNPTAFYLCASSIEGVMNTEAFFGQGTRLTVV.

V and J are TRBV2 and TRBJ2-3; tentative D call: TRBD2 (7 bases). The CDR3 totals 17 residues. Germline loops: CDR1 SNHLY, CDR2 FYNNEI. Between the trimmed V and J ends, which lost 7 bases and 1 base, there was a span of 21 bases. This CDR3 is CASIMDRGARGTDTQYF. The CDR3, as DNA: TGTGCCAGCATAATGGACCGGGGGGCCAGGGGCACAGATACGCAGTATTTT.

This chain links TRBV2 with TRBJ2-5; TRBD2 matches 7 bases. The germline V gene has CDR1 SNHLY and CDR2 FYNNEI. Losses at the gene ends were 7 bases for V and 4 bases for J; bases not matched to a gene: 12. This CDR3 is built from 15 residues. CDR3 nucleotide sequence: TGTGCCAGCATAGGTGGCGGGAGAGGGCGAGAGACCCAGTACTTC. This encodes CASIGGGRGRETQYF.

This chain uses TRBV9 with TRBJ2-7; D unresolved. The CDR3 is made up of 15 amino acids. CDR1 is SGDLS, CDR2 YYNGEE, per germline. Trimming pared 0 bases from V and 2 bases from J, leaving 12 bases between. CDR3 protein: CASSVAPGPTYEQYF. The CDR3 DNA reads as TGTGCCAGCAGCGTAGCTCCGGGTCCTACCTACGAGCAGTACTTC.

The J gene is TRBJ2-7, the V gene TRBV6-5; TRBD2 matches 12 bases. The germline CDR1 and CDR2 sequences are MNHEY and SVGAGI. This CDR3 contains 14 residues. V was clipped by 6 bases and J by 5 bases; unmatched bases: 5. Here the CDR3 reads CASSGGLAGNEQYF. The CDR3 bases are TGTGCCAGCAGCGGGGGACTAGCGGGTAACGAGCAGTACTTC.

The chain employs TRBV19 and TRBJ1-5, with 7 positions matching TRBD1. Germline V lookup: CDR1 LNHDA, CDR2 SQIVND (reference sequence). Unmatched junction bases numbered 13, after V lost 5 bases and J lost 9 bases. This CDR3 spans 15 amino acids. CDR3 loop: CASSPTGLPNRPQHF. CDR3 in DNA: TGTGCCAGTAGTCCGACAGGGCTTCCCAACAGGCCCCAGCATTTT. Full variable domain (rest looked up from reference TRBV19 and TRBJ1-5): DGGITQSPKYLFRKEGQNVTLSCEQNLNHDAMYWYRQDPGQGLRLIYYSQIVNDFQKGDIAEGYSVSREKKESFPLTVTSAQKNPTAFYLCASSPTGLPNRPQHFGDGTRLSIL.

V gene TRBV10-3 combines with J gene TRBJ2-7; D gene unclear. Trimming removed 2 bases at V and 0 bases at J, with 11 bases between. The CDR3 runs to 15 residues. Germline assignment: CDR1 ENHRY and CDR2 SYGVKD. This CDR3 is CAISESNSLSYEQYF. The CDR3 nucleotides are TGTGCCATCAGTGAGAGTAACAGCCTCTCCTACGAGCAGTACTTC.

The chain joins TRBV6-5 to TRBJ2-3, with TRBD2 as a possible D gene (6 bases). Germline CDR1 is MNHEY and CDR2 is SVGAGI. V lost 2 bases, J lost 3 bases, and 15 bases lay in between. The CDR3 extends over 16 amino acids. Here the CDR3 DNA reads TGTGCCAGCAGTTACGGTGGGGGACTCCGAACAGATACGCAGTATTTT. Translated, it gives CASSYGGGLRTDTQYF.

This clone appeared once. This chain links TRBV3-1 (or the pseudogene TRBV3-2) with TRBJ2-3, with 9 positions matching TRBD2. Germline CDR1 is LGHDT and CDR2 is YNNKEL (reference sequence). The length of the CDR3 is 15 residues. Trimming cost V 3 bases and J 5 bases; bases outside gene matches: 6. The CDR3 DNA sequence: TGTGCCAGCAGCCAGGGGCCACTAGCGGGAGATACGCAGTATTTT. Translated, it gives CASSQGPLAGDTQYF.

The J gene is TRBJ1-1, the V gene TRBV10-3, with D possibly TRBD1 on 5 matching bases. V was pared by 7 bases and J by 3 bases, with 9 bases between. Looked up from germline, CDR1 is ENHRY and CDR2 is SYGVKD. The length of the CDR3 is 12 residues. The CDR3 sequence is CAIKSGDTEAFF. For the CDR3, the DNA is TGTGCCATCAAATCGGGGGACACTGAAGCTTTCTTT.

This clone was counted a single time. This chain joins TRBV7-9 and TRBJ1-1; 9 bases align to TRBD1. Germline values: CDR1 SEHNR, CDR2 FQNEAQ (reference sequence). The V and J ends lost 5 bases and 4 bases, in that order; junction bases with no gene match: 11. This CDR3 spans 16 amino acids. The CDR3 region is CASSPRTGAGGTEAFF. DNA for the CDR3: TGTGCCAGCAGCCCTCGGACAGGGGCTGGAGGCACTGAAGCTTTCTTT.

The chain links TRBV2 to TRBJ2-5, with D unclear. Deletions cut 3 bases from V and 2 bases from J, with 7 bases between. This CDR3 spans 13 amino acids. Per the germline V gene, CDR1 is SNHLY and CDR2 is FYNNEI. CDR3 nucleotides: TGTGCCAGCAGTGATGACTTGCAAGAGACCCAGTACTTC. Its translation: CASSDDLQETQYF.

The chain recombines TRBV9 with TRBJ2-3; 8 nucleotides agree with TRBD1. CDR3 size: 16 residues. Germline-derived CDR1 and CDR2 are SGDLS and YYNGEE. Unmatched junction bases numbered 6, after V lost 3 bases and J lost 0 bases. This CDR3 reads CASSGRTGLSTDTQYF. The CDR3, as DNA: TGTGCCAGCAGCGGTCGGACAGGGTTAAGCACAGATACGCAGTATTTT. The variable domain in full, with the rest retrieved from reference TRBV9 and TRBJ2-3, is DSGVTQTPKHLITATGQRVTLRCSPRSGDLSVYWYQQSLDQGLQFLIQYYNGEERAKGNILERFSAQQFPDLHSELNLSSLELGDSALYFCASSGRTGLSTDTQYFGPGTRLTVL.

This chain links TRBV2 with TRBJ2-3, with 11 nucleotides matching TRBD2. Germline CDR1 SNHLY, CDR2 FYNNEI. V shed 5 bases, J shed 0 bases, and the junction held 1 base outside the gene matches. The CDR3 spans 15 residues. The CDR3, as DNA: TGTGCCAGCAGTAGACTAGCGGGGAGCACAGATACGCAGTATTTT. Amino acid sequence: CASSRLAGSTDTQYF. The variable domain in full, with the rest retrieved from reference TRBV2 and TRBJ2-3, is EPEVTQTPSHQVTQMGQEVILRCVPISNHLYFYWYRQILGQKVEFLVSFYNNEISEKSEIFDDQFSVERPDGSNFTLKIRSTKLEDSAMYFCASSRLAGSTDTQYFGPGTRLTVL.

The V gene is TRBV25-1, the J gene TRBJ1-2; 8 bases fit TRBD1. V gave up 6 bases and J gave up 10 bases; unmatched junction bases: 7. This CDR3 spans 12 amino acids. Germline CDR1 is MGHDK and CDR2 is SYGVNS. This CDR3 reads CASRDRDSVYTF. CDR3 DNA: TGTGCCAGCAGGGACAGGGATAGCGTCTACACCTTC.

The CDR3 loop is CAISDGGREDTEAFF. CDR3 bases: TGTGCCATCAGTGACGGTGGCAGGGAGGACACTGAAGCTTTCTTT. The genes are TRBV10-3 and TRBJ1-1, with D perhaps TRBD1 (5 bases). With 3 bases removed from V and 3 bases from J, the gap between germline ends came to 14 bases. Germline CDR1 is ENHRY and CDR2 is SYGVKD. The CDR3 totals 15 residues.

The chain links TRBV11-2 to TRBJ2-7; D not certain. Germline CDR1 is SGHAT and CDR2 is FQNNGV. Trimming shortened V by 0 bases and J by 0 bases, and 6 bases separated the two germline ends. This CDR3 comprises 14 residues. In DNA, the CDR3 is TGTGCCAGCAGCTTAGAATGGAGCTCCTACGAGCAGTACTTC. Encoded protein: CASSLEWSSYEQYF.

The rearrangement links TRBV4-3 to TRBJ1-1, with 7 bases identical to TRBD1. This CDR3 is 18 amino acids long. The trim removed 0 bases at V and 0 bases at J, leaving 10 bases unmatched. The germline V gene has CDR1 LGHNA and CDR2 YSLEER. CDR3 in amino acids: CASSQDPGQRALNTEAFF. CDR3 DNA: TGCGCCAGCAGCCAAGACCCGGGACAGCGAGCCTTGAACACTGAAGCTTTCTTT.

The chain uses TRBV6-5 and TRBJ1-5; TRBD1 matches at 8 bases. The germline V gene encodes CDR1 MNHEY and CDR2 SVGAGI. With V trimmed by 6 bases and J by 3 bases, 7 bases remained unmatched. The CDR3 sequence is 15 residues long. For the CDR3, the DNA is TGTGCCAGCAGGCGACAGGGGCTGGACAATCAGCCCCAGCATTTT. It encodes CASRRQGLDNQPQHF.

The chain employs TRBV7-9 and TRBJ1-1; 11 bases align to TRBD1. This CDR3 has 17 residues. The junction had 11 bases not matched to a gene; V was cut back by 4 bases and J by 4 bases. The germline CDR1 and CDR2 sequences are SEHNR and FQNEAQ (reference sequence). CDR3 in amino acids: CASSSGTGGVSSTEAFF. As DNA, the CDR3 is TGTGCCAGCAGCTCAGGGACAGGGGGAGTGAGTAGCACTGAAGCTTTCTTT.

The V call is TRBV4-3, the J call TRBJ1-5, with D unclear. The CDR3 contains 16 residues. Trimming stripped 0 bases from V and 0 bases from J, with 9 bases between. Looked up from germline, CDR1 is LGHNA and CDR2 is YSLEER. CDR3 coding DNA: TGCGCCAGCAGCCAAGATCAATACTATAGCAATCAGCCCCAGCATTTT. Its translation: CASSQDQYYSNQPQHF.

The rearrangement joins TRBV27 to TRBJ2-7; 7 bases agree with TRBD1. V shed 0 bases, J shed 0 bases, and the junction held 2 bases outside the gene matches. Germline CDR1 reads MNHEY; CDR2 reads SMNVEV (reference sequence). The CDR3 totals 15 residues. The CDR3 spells CASSLSGTASYEQYF. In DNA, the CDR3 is TGTGCCAGCAGTTTATCCGGGACAGCCTCCTACGAGCAGTACTTC.

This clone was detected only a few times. Here the CDR3 reads CASRAQGSGSPLHF. CDR3 bases: TGTGCCAGCAGAGCACAGGGTAGTGGTTCACCCCTCCACTTT. The rearrangement links TRBV11-2 to TRBJ1-6; a possible D gene is TRBD1 (6 bases). CDR1 and CDR2 (germline): SGHAT, FQNNGV. This CDR3 has 14 amino acids. V was trimmed by 6 bases and J by 9 bases, leaving 15 bases between them.

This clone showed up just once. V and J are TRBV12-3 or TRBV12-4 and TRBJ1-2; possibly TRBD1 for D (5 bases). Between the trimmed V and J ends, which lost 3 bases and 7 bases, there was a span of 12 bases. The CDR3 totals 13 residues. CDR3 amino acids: CASSFFDSSGYTF. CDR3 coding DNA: TGTGCCAGCAGTTTCTTTGACAGCTCTGGCTACACCTTC.

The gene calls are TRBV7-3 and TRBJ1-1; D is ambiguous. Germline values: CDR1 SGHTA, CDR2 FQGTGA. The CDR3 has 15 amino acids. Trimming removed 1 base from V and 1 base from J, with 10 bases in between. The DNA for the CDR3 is TGTGCCAGCAGCTTAAGTCCAAGGAGGAACACTGAAGCTTTCTTT. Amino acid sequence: CASSLSPRRNTEAFF.